The source of this T cell receptor beta chain is a study of T cell repertoires in cytomegalovirus infection. Overall study context: Based on public TCR beta signatures, there were indications of CMV infection and of a matching HLA type. Study-level points and caveats: HLA-C-restricted CMV-specific TCR beta clonotypes prevailed in the ex vivo response. Of the TCR beta families, the public ones yielded a cumulative frequency that identified carriers of CMV plus the relevant HLA.

This clonotype was counted only a few times. Its specificity is unknown. TCRdb re-called the reads through MiXCR, storing one row per CDR3 protein. The table records roughly 200,000 distinct CDR3 sequences, about 18% of them present only once. Germline CDR1 and CDR2: SGHNT and YYREEE (reference sequence). The length of the CDR3 is 15 residues. V dropped 2 bases and J dropped 3; count of bases not matched to a gene: 4. Sequencing was carried out using CD8+ T cells from PBMCs. The chain links TRBV5-4 to TRBJ2-3, with 9 bases identical to TRBD2. This TCR was sampled from a human donor in good health (CMV status not recorded). Some clones in this sample may be carry-over from other donors' samples. The CDR3 DNA reads as TGTGCCAGCAGCTTCTTAGCGGGGGTGACAGATACGCAGTATTTT. This encodes CASSFLAGVTDTQYF.